This T cell receptor beta chain emerged from a study of blood T cell repertoires in COVID-19. About the research overall: Spain, Italy and the United States supplied samples that represented acute and convalescent COVID-19. T cells, B-cell-depleted T cells, or PBMCs supplied cDNA or gDNA.

Per the study methods: Estimates of nucleated cell counts were drawn from the amplification of reference gene primers. The protocol was immunoSEQ multiplex PCR, while the TCRdb copy is restricted to in-frame clones and leaves out a portion. V and J calls and clone size are as listed in that table; D and trimming were resolved from the DNA. This sample carries over 200,000 clones, around 89% of them seen once, and the ten largest clones take under 3.5%. Patients of the Seattle cohort, enrolled during active infection, were followed longitudinally. The sample was peripheral blood. The TCR was taken from a man younger than 45 with COVID-19, enrolled during active disease.

The CDR3 is CASSLEGRSYTF. The CDR3 DNA is TGTGCCAGCAGCTTAGAGGGCAGGAGCTACACCTTC. The chain has TRBV7-3 and TRBJ1-2; no reliable D call. Germline-derived CDR1 and CDR2 are SGHTA and FQGTGA. There are 12 residues in the CDR3. The V gene lost 2 bases and the J gene lost 9 bases, with 10 bases spanning the gap.